This T cell receptor (beta chain) was sequenced in a study of blood T cell repertoires in COVID-19 (dated by TCRdb to 2018 to 2021). General notes on the study: Collaborator samples came from the United States, Italy and Spain and covered acute and convalescent phases of COVID-19. The prospective study material was composed of cDNA or gDNA derived from T cells, B-cell-depleted T cells, or PBMCs. Subjects who had been exposed to COVID-19, were actively infected with it, or had recovered from it provided the deeply sampled blood TCRbeta repertoires that made up the dataset. The repertoires were released in a freely available public database meant as a resource for research on the immune response to SARS-CoV-2. Samples came from the ongoing ImmuneRACE study (first 160 participants) plus 1,254 subjects from 6 global collaborators. A de-identified subject ID, COVID-19 status, age in years and sex were almost always included in the sample metadata. HLA class I and class II types, where available, came from metadata supplied by the sample provider rather than from assay-based typing. Study-wide conclusions, independent of this receptor: The quantity of clinical and demographic metadata differed by source and by participant and was supplied without curation.

The collaborating institutions used their own protocols to collect whole blood in K2EDTA tubes. For TCRbeta analysis, collaborators shipped samples in one of three forms: frozen whole blood, isolated PBMCs, or DNA extracted from either of those sample types. Concerning this clone itself: The target of this receptor is not known. There are no base qualities to consult, and no much larger clone falls within one base.

For CDR1 and CDR2, the germline V gene lists MNHEY and SVGEGT. From cysteine to phenylalanine, the CDR3 is 14 amino acids long. Only the CDR3 region is kept as DNA, spanning 42 bases read in frame from base 1. Trimmed from V: 5 bases; trimmed from J: 2 bases; junction bases lacking a gene match: 5. TCRbeta CDR3 regions were amplified from genomic DNA using the immunoSEQ Assay, a bias-controlled multiplex PCR. Per the source publication's procedure: The number of nucleated cells in each sample was estimated from the amplification of reference gene primers within the assay. To quantify the absolute abundance of each unique TCRbeta CDR3 rearrangement, sequence reads were collapsed and filtered. Productive Simpson clonality was computed per sample as the square root of Simpson's diversity index over productive rearrangements. The clones in this table, taken by TCRdb from immuneACCESS, are in-frame only. Not every clone is retained; where verified, under half of the shortfall comes from an unresolved V gene, and the cause of the rest is unknown. D and trimming were read from the DNA, whereas the V and J calls and clone size are those reported in that table. For this sample there are around 72,000 clones; around 87% appear just once. Clones ranked in the top ten supply approximately 8% of the sample.

In this chain, TRBV6-2 or TRBV6-3 is recombined with TRBJ2-7, and 8 junction bases match TRBD1. Source material: peripheral blood. The clonotype was recovered from a man in his forties or fifties with active COVID-19. The CDR3 region reads CASSNRGVPYEQYF. The nucleotide sequence is given as TGTGCCAGCAGTAACAGGGGGGTCCCCTACGAGCAGTACTTC.